This section outlines one TCR beta chain sequence together with its context. This CDR3 is 14 amino acids long. Between the trimmed V and J ends, which lost 1 base and 2 bases, there was a span of 6 bases. Per germline, CDR1 SGHTA and CDR2 FQGNSA. This record comes from a study of blood T cells in healthy people across ages. Every participating donor contributed roughly 10 milliliters of peripheral blood through a draw. A sample-barcoded 5' primer and a J-beta primer mix were used in a second PCR of about 7 to 11 cycles. TCRdb processed the 5' RACE reads anew with MiXCR; each CDR3 protein has one entry. The sample lists fewer than 1,000,000 distinct CDR3 sequences, 35% to 50% occurring once.

The source is a man older than 75 in good health. The genes are TRBV7-2 and TRBJ1-5; maybe TRBD1 (5 bases). The sample consisted of blood. CDR3 region: CASSLGQRNQPQHF. CDR3 nucleotide sequence: TGTGCCAGCAGCTTAGGACAGCGCAATCAGCCCCAGCATTTT.